What follows describes a single T cell receptor beta chain. The V end lost 2 bases, the J end lost 1 base, and 8 bases lay between the germline ends. CDR3 size: 14 residues. CDR1 MDHEN and CDR2 SYDVKM come from the germline V gene. As handled by the study authors: The authors estimated nucleated cell counts from reference gene primer amplification. This table comes from immunoSEQ multiplex PCR, and its TCRdb copy is limited to in-frame clones, with some not included. The V and J calls and the clone size are those of that table, but D and trimming were determined from the DNA. The table includes about 40,000 clones, about four fifths detected once. This entry belongs to a study of blood T cell repertoires in COVID-19. Study background: PBMCs, B-cell-depleted T cells, or T cells were the source of the cDNA or gDNA that made up the material.

Sequencing was carried out using peripheral blood. The J gene is TRBJ1-2, the V gene TRBV28, with D possibly TRBD1 on 5 matching bases. This clonotype originated in a human donor with acute or convalescent COVID-19. The donor label of this sample is uncertain. The CDR3 spells CASSLSRVNYGYTF. CDR3 DNA sequence: TGTGCCAGCAGTTTAAGCAGGGTTAACTATGGCTACACCTTC.